This T cell receptor beta chain was retrieved from a study of control samples from healthy donors and cancer patients. The V gene's germline CDR1 is MNHEY and CDR2 SVGAGI. V was cut by 2 bases and J by 6 bases, with 11 bases left in between. The CDR3 is made up of 14 amino acids. Sequencing used immunoSEQ multiplex PCR; TCRdb keeps in-frame clones, though not all of them. The data show around 95,000 clones, over 75% seen once. Sequenced sample: blood. This chain joins TRBV6-5 and TRBJ2-1; D is tentatively TRBD1 or TRBD2 (5 bases each). The source of this sequence is a woman between 50 and 59 years old in good health. The CDR3 DNA is TGTGCCAGCAGTTACGGGACCCGGGGCAATGAGCAGTTCTTC. Translating it yields CASSYGTRGNEQFF.